The rows below give T cell receptor beta chains drawn from one sample of a study of CD8 T cells in ankylosing spondylitis. TCRdb used MiXCR to reprocess the 5' RACE reads, holding one entry per CDR3 protein. The sample holds under 150,000 distinct CDR3 sequences, around 10% seen once. Sample: blood, either unsorted or a sorted T cell fraction (not recorded which). The receptors stem from a female donor with ankylosing spondylitis or in good health (not recorded which). Each CDR3 is given with its conserved first and last residue. Each record gives: V gene, D gene, J gene, clone size, CDR3 DNA, CDR3 protein. The D gene is left open where the match is weak. Clone size, where shown, is once, few, many, or a class for clones that have expanded.

TRBV20-1,NA,TRBJ1-4,many,TGCAGTGCTAGTAGGCAGTTTAATGAAAAACTGTTTTTT,CSASRQFNEKLFF
TRBV11-3,NA,TRBJ2-7,many,TGTGCCAGCAGCTTAAGGGACAACTACGAGCAGTACTTC,CASSLRDNYEQYF
TRBV25-1,TRBD1,TRBJ2-3,many,TGTGCCAGCACCCCGCTCGGACAGGGCCTAGGCACAGATACGCAGTATTTT,CASTPLGQGLGTDTQYF
TRBV9,NA,TRBJ2-2,few,TGTGCCAGCAGCGTAGAACCCGGGGAGCTGTTTTTT,CASSVEPGELFF
TRBV5-1,NA,TRBJ2-5,many,TGCGCCAGCAGCTCAGGCATCGGAGAGACCCAGTACTTC,CASSSGIGETQYF
TRBV5-1,NA,TRBJ2-3,few,TGCGCCAGCAGCTTGCTAGGGGGGCACACAGATACGCAGTATTTT,CASSLLGGHTDTQYF
TRBV3-1,NA,TRBJ2-7,many,TGTGCCAGCAGTCCCAGGGGCGGTTACGAGCAGTACTTC,CASSPRGGYEQYF
TRBV12-3/TRBV12-4,TRBD2,TRBJ2-1,many,TGTGCCAGCAGCCCCCTTAAGGCGGGAGGGCCGGGTGAGCAGTTCTTC,CASSPLKAGGPGEQFF
TRBV20-1,NA,TRBJ2-4,many,TGCAGTGCTCCCCATCAAGCCAAAAACATTCAGTACTTC,CSAPHQAKNIQYF
TRBV7-6,NA,TRBJ2-7,NA,TGTGCCAGCAGCGCTGGCTCTCCCTACGAGCAGTACTTC,CASSAGSPYEQYF
TRBV2,NA,TRBJ2-1,many,TGTGCCACGGGACCTGGAAATGAGCAGTTCTTC,CATGPGNEQFF
TRBV6-1,NA,TRBJ1-5,many,TGTGCCAGCAGCCCCCTAGGCTATAGCAATCAGCCCCAGCATTTT,CASSPLGYSNQPQHF
TRBV5-1,TRBD1,TRBJ2-4,many,TGCGCCAGCAGCTTAAAAATGACAGGGATGGCCAAAAACATTCAGTACTTC,CASSLKMTGMAKNIQYF
TRBV7-8,NA,TRBJ1-3,many,TGTGCCAGCAGCTTATCTAGGGCAAACACCATATATTTT,CASSLSRANTIYF
TRBV11-2,TRBD2,TRBJ2-7,few,TGTGCCAGCAGCCCAACCGGGACTAGCGGGGTCTACGAGCAGTACTTC,CASSPTGTSGVYEQYF
TRBV7-9,NA,TRBJ2-7,many,TGTGCCAGCAGCTTAAGGGGGACTGATTACGAGCAGTACTTC,CASSLRGTDYEQYF
TRBV19,TRBD1,TRBJ1-1,many,TGTGCCAGTAGTATGCCCAGACAGGGAAACACTGAAGCTTTCTTT,CASSMPRQGNTEAFF
TRBV5-1,NA,TRBJ2-1,many,TGCGCCAGCAGTCGTAACCATGAGCAGTTCTTC,CASSRNHEQFF
TRBV5-1,TRBD1,TRBJ2-7,NA,TGCGCCAGCGGCGGACAGGGTTACGAGCAGTACTTC,CASGGQGYEQYF
TRBV3-1,TRBD2,TRBJ2-5,many,TGTGCCAGCATCCCCGGGCTAGCGGGGATTCAGACCCAGTACTTC,CASIPGLAGIQTQYF
TRBV5-6,TRBD2,TRBJ2-1,few,TGTGCCAGCAGCTTGGTGGGGACTAGCGGGGCGAGTGAGCAGTTCTTC,CASSLVGTSGASEQFF
TRBV7-8,NA,TRBJ2-2,many,TGTGCCAGCAGCGAGGGAAGTGCCACCGGGGAGCTGTTTTTT,CASSEGSATGELFF
TRBV19,NA,TRBJ2-1,many,TGTGCCAGTAGTATGGCTAGCGGAGGGGGGTACAATGAGCAGTTCTTC,CASSMASGGGYNEQFF
TRBV12-3/TRBV12-4,TRBD1,TRBJ1-2,many,TGTGCCAGCAGTCCCCGGACAGGGCTCTATGGCTACACCTTC,CASSPRTGLYGYTF
TRBV12-3/TRBV12-4,NA,TRBJ1-1,many,TGTGCCAGTAGAATTCAGAGACTGGACACTGAAGCTTTCTTT,CASRIQRLDTEAFF
TRBV6-5,NA,TRBJ2-3,many,TGTGCCAGCAGTTACTCGGTCGCTACCCCCACAGATACGCAGTATTTT,CASSYSVATPTDTQYF
TRBV2,TRBD2,TRBJ2-4,NA,TGTGCCAGCAAAGTCGGGGGAGGGGCCAAAAGCATTCAGTACTTC,CASKVGGGAKSIQYF
TRBV3-1,NA,TRBJ2-7,NA,TGTGCCTCCACCCAAGAGGCCGGACCCGGGCTCAGCTACGAGCAGTACTTC,CASTQEAGPGLSYEQYF
TRBV6-1,NA,TRBJ1-2,NA,TGTGCCAGCAGTGAAGCTAGTAATGGCCTTAGGAATGGCTACACCTTC,CASSEASNGLRNGYTF
TRBV7-9,NA,TRBJ1-1,many,TGTGCCAGCAGCCCTCGATCAGGGTGGAGTATGCAAGCTTTCTTT,CASSPRSGWSMQAFF
TRBV20-1,TRBD2,TRBJ2-3,many,TGCAGTGCCCCCCCCCTAGCGGAGGGCGATACGCAGTATTTT,CSAPPLAEGDTQYF
TRBV4-1,NA,TRBJ1-1,many,TGCGCCAGCAGCCAAAGAGCGGCAGGCCTGAACACTGAAGCTTTCTTT,CASSQRAAGLNTEAFF
TRBV4-1,NA,TRBJ2-6,many,TGCGCCAGCAGCCAAGATAGGGGGAACTCTGGGGCCAACGTCCTGACTTTC,CASSQDRGNSGANVLTF
TRBV5-1,TRBD1,TRBJ2-4,many,TGCGCCAGCAGCTTGCCCAGAGTTGATAGACAGGGTATGGTCAAAAACATTCAGTACTTC,CASSLPRVDRQGMVKNIQYF
TRBV5-1,TRBD2,TRBJ2-7,many,TGCGCCAGCAGCCCAAGCGGGGTCCCCTACGAGCAGTACTTC,CASSPSGVPYEQYF
TRBV28,NA,TRBJ1-4,many,TGTGCCAGCATAAGTAGGGGGAAGACTAATGAAAAACTGTTTTTT,CASISRGKTNEKLFF
TRBV19,TRBD1,TRBJ1-1,many,TGTGCCAGTAGTCCTTGGACAGGAGGGTTCACTGAAGCTTTCTTT,CASSPWTGGFTEAFF
TRBV29-1,NA,TRBJ2-5,many,TGCAGCGCCGGACGGCTTCAAGAGACCCAGTACTTC,CSAGRLQETQYF
TRBV5-4,NA,TRBJ2-3,many,TGTGCCAGCAGCCTACAGGGTAGCACAGATACGCAGTATTTT,CASSLQGSTDTQYF
TRBV20-1,NA,TRBJ2-1,NA,TGCAGTGCTAGACCCTCAGGGAGGCGGGACAATGAGCAGTTCTTC,CSARPSGRRDNEQFF